This T cell receptor (beta chain) was captured in a study of tumor-infiltrating lymphocytes in primary liver carcinoma (dated by TCRdb to 2015 to 2018). With regard to the full study: Surgical resection was performed in China between November 2015 and 2016 on four to six patients with histopathologically diagnosed primary liver carcinoma. Hepatocellular carcinoma (four) or combined HCC and intrahepatic cholangiocarcinoma (one) was present in the five patients, who were three men and two women aged 30 to 69 years. The five patients had tumors of stage T1-T3 N0M0, with maximum diameters ranging from roughly 4.2 to 11 cm. Each sample produced about 3.5 to 7.13 million productive TCRbeta reads, and read depth showed no significant difference between tissue types. For each liver tumor, the study sampled five regions along with adjacent normal tissue and blood, and applied TCRbeta repertoire sequencing, expression microarrays and whole-exome sequencing. A total of some 35 specimens from 5 patients went through TCRbeta repertoire sequencing, namely 25 tumor regions, 5 adjacent noncancerous liver tissues and 5 peripheral blood samples. Repertoires from technical replicates were highly reproducible, with mean shared-clone rates roughly 0.87 and correlation coefficients above 0.95. General study outcomes and caveats: With just a handful of patients in the study, the authors point out that the findings should be validated in a larger study. Because only the TCR beta chain was sequenced and unpaired alpha chains were not captured, true repertoire diversity is likely underestimated. The top 250 clones accounted for a significantly greater share of the repertoire in tumors than in blood (p = 0.039). Bulk unsorted samples precluded comparing CD4+ and CD8+ T cell repertoires. Pairs of tumor regions showed greater repertoire overlap (mean roughly 35%) than tumor-adjacent pairs (17%) or tumor-blood pairs (roughly 15%), which is consistent with antigen-driven expansion.

The germline V gene yields MNHEY for CDR1 and SVGAGI for CDR2. The CDR3 runs 17 amino acids, cysteine and phenylalanine included. Only the CDR3 part of the read is kept: 51 bases, read in frame from the first base. Trimmed from V: 4 bases; trimmed from J: 0 bases; junction bases lacking a gene match: 8. As for this clonotype: What antigen it recognizes has not been identified. Base qualities are missing; no much larger clone stands one base away.

Blood RNA was extracted from unsorted whole blood using TRIzol reagent, and germline DNA was obtained with the DNeasy Blood & Tissue kit. Patients had chronic HBV infection and were treatment-naive at sampling. Before surgery, 4 to 5 milliliters of peripheral blood were collected into K2EDTA tubes. A constant-region primer and ProtoScript II reverse transcriptase were used to reverse-transcribe TCRbeta-specific cDNA from 500 ng total RNA. TCRbeta libraries were built with three nested multiplex PCR rounds, a slightly modified ARM-PCR procedure. Each of the first two PCR rounds ran for around 11 cycles using multiplex TRBV1-TRBV30 forward primers together with a Cbeta reverse primer. Sample barcodes and Illumina adapters were attached in a final 25-cycle PCR using Deep VentR polymerase. Amplicons of 200-500 bp were gel-purified with a QIAquick gel extraction kit before sequencing. An Illumina HiSeq 2500 was used to sequence the TCRbeta amplicons, generating 250-bp paired-end reads. As for the original processing: Reads were quality-trimmed with Trimmomatic v0.33, and paired reads were merged with FLASH v1.2.11 to recover full CDR3 sequences. MiGEC v1.2.1b assigned V, D and J germline segments to the rearranged TCRbeta sequences. Clonotype statistics and Shannon-Wiener diversity indices were calculated with VDJtools v1.0.0. Except for diversity analysis, only each sample's 250 most abundant clonotypes were used in subsequent analyses to reduce sampling bias. The raw public data were reprocessed by TCRdb itself: fastp quality trimming at Q25, MiXCR clonotype calling, in-frame beta chains only. Each entry is one CDR3 protein sequence, shown with its most common DNA and genes. TCRdb's processing, not the authors', yielded these V and J calls. This sample comprises roughly 180,000 distinct CDR3 sequences, about 60% of them detected only once. The ten top clones hold approximately 68% of the sample.

Material for sequencing was peripheral blood. The sequence is built from TRBV6-5 and TRBJ2-3; TRBD1 lines up with 9 middle nucleotides. This TCR came from a man aged 35 to 55 with primary liver carcinoma and hepatitis B virus infection. The CDR3 sequence is CASSSTGTGWSTDTQYF. The DNA sequence follows: TGTGCCAGCAGTTCGACTGGGACAGGGTGGAGCACAGATACGCAGTATTTT.